This T cell receptor beta chain was sequenced during a study of CD4 T cells in relation to SARS-CoV-2 and coronaviruses. Unexposed donor CD4+ T cells date from about 2010-2018, before the COVID-19 pandemic. The cells were cultured for roughly 11 days before CD4+ T cells were isolated. PBMCs were plated at around 2.1 million per well in IL-2-containing medium. Remarks on this clone: Its antigen is currently unknown.

This table comes from immunoSEQ multiplex PCR, and its TCRdb copy is limited to in-frame clones, with some not included. The sample consists of fewer than 25,000 clones, roughly four fifths of them appearing once. Germline CDR1 reads SQVTM; CDR2 reads ANQGSEA. The CDR3 runs 13 residues. Trimming cost V 6 bases and J 1 base, with 12 bases left between them. The origin of this receptor is a human donor in good health. V is TRBV29-1 and J is TRBJ1-1; maybe TRBD1 (5 bases). The material sequenced was CD4+ T cells from PBMCs, cultured in vitro. This chain's CDR3 is CSVIKTENTEAFF. The CDR3 DNA is TGCAGCGTAATCAAGACAGAGAACACTGAAGCTTTCTTT.